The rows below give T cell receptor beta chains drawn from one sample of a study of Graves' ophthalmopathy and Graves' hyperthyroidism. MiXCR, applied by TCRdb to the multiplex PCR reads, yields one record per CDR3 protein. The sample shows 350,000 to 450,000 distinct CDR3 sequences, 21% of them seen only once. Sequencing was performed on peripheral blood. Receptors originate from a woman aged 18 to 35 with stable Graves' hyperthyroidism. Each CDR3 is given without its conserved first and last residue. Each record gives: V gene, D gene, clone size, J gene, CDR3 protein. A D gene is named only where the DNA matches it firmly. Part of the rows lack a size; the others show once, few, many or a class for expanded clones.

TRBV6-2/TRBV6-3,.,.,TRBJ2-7,ASSPVTWEYNEQY
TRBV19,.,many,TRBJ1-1,ASSTPRRGSRNTEAF
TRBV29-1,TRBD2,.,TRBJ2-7,SVESSGRNEQY
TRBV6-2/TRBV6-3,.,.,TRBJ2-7,ASSPRQDAYEQY
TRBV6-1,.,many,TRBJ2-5,ASSEQLSLGGWSVTQY
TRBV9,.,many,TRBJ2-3,ASSEIDISTDTQY
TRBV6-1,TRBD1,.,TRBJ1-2,ASAGTGGGYGYT
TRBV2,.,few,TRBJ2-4,ASSARGKNIQY
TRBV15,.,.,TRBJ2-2,ATSRDRANTGELF
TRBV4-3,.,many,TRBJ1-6,ASSQESRSSYNSPLH
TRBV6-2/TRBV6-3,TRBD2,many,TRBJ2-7,ASSHLAVPYEQY
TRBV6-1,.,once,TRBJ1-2,ASRSTSSLFT
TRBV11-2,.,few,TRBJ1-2,ASSHTPNYGYT
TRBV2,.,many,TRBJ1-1,ASTEGVSGWAF
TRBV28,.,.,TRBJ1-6,ASSVRGANSPLH
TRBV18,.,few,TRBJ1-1,ASSPSVAGPSEAF
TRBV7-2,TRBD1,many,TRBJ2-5,ASSSTGIVGETQY
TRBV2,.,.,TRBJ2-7,ASSKDQTDYEQY
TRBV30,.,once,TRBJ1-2,AGTVFTNYGYT
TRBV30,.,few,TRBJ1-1,AWTYGQTSEAF
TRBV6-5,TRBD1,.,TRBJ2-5,ASSWGQTYQETQY
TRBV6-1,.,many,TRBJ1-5,ASSAGPNQPQH
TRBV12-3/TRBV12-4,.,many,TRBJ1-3,ASSLQGLAGNTIY
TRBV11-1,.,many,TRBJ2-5,ASSPRRDFETQY
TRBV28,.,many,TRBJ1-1,ASSFGAAWSAPNLYEAF
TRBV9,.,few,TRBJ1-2,ASSGYGYT
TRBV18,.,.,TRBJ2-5,ASSTGSVQETQY
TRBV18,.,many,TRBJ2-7,ASSISRAYEQY
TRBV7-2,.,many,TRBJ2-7,ASSPRTHSYEQY
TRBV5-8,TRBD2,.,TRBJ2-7,ASSWRTSDTYEQY
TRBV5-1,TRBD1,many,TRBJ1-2,ASSQTQGASGYT
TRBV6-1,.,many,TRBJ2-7,ASSRTDFPREQY
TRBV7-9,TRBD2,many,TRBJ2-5,ASSPRGSGRQETQY
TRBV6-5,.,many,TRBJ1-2,ASNPLRDTDGYT
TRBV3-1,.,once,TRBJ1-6,ASSQKGGSGANSPLH
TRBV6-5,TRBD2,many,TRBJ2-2,ASSYRGPSGLGELF
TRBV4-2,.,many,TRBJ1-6,ASSQDRRNNSPLH
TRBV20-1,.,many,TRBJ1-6,SASNLYSPLH
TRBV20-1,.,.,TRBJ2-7,SASDGPVYEQY
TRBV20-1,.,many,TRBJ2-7,SARIPGANEQY
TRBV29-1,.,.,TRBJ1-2,SVAPESYGYT
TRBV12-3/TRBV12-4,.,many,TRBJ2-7,ASSPNGGGGPYEQY
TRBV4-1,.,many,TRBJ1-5,ASSHTGSAQPQH
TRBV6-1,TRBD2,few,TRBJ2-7,ANSGTSGIYEQY
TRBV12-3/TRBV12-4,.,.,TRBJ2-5,ASNYGQETQY
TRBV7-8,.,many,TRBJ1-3,ASSSWGNTIY
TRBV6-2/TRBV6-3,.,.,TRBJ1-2,ASGTVQGTNYGYT
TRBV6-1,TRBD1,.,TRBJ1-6,ASGKGQGGPPLH